This T cell receptor (beta chain) was captured by sequencing in a study of CD8+CD57+ T cells in acquired aplastic anemia. Study context: DNA per sorted CD4+ or CD8+ sample ranged about 0.17 to 27.4 ug, averaging roughly 3.2 ug.

The junction had 4 bases not matched to a gene; V was cut back by 0 bases and J by 9 bases. The V gene's germline CDR1 is SGHNT and CDR2 YENEEA. The CDR3 sequence is 14 residues long. CDR3 and TCR beta VDJ profiling relied on genomic DNA as the template. TCRdb fed the reads into MiXCR, producing one record per CDR3 protein. The data contain roughly 290,000 distinct CDR3 sequences, under 65% of them singletons. Whoever was chosen for sequencing had shown CD8+CD57+ cell expansion by flow cytometry. At the time of blood sampling, patients had not yet received any therapy. A word on this clonotype: Its antigen is currently unknown.

Study-level findings and limits: Comparison of patients with controls identified almost 30 shared CD8+ CDR3 sequences.

The chain is built from TRBV11-3 and TRBJ2-1, with 8 bases identical to TRBD2. The source of this sequence is a human donor with aplastic anemia. The specimen was sorted CD4+, CD8+, or CD8+CD57+ T cells (not recorded which) from PBMCs. The CDR3 region is CASSLDGTSSEQFF. DNA for the CDR3: TGTGCCAGCAGCTTAGATGGGACTAGTAGTGAGCAGTTCTTC.